This is a list of T cell receptor beta chains from one sample in a study of T cell responses to AZD1222 COVID-19 vaccine. TCRdb's copy holds only in-frame clones and misses some; the assay was immunoSEQ multiplex PCR. Altogether about 100,000 clones are present, approximately 87% being singletons, with the ten largest covering 3% to 4%. Sample: peripheral blood, taken on day 0 of AZD1222 vaccination. The receptor source for this set is an adult in good health. Each CDR3 is given with its conserved first and last residue. The D gene is left open where the match is weak. The listing skips clone size in some rows; elsewhere it reads once, few, many or a size class.

j_gene: TRBJ2-7; v_gene: TRBV7-3; abundance: -; d_gene: TRBD2; CDR3nt: TGTGCCAGCAGTCCAACCGGGACTAGCTACGAGCAGTACTTC; CDR3aa: CASSPTGTSYEQYF
j_gene: TRBJ1-5; v_gene: TRBV5-8; abundance: -; d_gene: -; CDR3nt: TGTGCCAGCAGCTTGGCTCAGCCCCAGCATTTT; CDR3aa: CASSLAQPQHF
j_gene: TRBJ1-2; v_gene: TRBV20-1; abundance: many; d_gene: -; CDR3nt: TGCAGTGCTTGGTTCTATGGCTACACCTTC; CDR3aa: CSAWFYGYTF
j_gene: TRBJ1-1; v_gene: TRBV25-1; abundance: -; d_gene: -; CDR3nt: TGTGCCAGCAGGACCTTCGGGCAGGACACTGAAGCTTTCTTT; CDR3aa: CASRTFGQDTEAFF
j_gene: TRBJ1-1; v_gene: TRBV21-1; abundance: -; d_gene: -; CDR3nt: TGTGCCAGCAGCAAACCCCGGGGACAGGGTAACACTGAAGCTTTCTTT; CDR3aa: CASSKPRGQGNTEAFF
j_gene: TRBJ1-3; v_gene: TRBV3-1/TRBV3-2; abundance: few; d_gene: -; CDR3nt: TGTGCCAGCAGCCTGCAGGCGTACTCTGGAAACACCATATATTTT; CDR3aa: CASSLQAYSGNTIYF
j_gene: TRBJ1-1; v_gene: TRBV28; abundance: -; d_gene: -; CDR3nt: TGTGCCAGCAGTTTCGGTATTCCTGGTGAAGCTTTCTTT; CDR3aa: CASSFGIPGEAFF
j_gene: TRBJ2-3; v_gene: TRBV12-2; abundance: once; d_gene: -; CDR3nt: TGTGCAAGTCGCTTAACGCCCACTAGCGGGGGGGCCCGGGATACGCAGTATTTT; CDR3aa: CASRLTPTSGGARDTQYF
j_gene: TRBJ2-2; v_gene: TRBV28; abundance: -; d_gene: -; CDR3nt: TGTGCCAGCAGTTTATCACAAACCGGGGAGCTGTTTTTT; CDR3aa: CASSLSQTGELFF
j_gene: TRBJ1-2; v_gene: TRBV6-2/TRBV6-3; abundance: -; d_gene: -; CDR3nt: TGTGCCAGCAGTTACCTCGCCTTCCGGGAGGGCTACACCTTC; CDR3aa: CASSYLAFREGYTF
j_gene: TRBJ1-5; v_gene: TRBV7-8; abundance: -; d_gene: -; CDR3nt: TGTGCCAGCAGCCCAGAGCGAGCCGGCAGCAATCAGCCCCAGCATTTT; CDR3aa: CASSPERAGSNQPQHF
j_gene: TRBJ1-1; v_gene: TRBV28; abundance: -; d_gene: -; CDR3nt: TGTGCCAGCAGGGAGAGGACTGAAGCTTTCTTT; CDR3aa: CASRERTEAFF
j_gene: TRBJ1-2; v_gene: TRBV3-1/TRBV3-2; abundance: -; d_gene: -; CDR3nt: TGTGCCAGCAGCCAAGGGGGGCCCGCGGGGGCTAACTATGGCTACACCTTC; CDR3aa: CASSQGGPAGANYGYTF
j_gene: TRBJ2-5; v_gene: TRBV19; abundance: -; d_gene: -; CDR3nt: TGTGCCAGTAGTATAGGGCGCCGGGAGACCCAGTACTTC; CDR3aa: CASSIGRRETQYF
j_gene: TRBJ1-2; v_gene: TRBV29-1; abundance: -; d_gene: TRBD1; CDR3nt: TGCAGCGTTGGCTCCCAGGGGGCCGGTGGCTACACCTTC; CDR3aa: CSVGSQGAGGYTF
j_gene: TRBJ2-1; v_gene: TRBV4-1; abundance: -; d_gene: TRBD2; CDR3nt: TGCGCCAGCAGCCAGGTTCCGCGAGCGGGGGGGTTCTTC; CDR3aa: CASSQVPRAGGFF
j_gene: TRBJ1-1; v_gene: TRBV7-3; abundance: -; d_gene: -; CDR3nt: TGTGCCAGCAGCTTAGGTCCCACTACCGCGGGGGCGAAAGCTTTCTTT; CDR3aa: CASSLGPTTAGAKAFF
j_gene: TRBJ1-1; v_gene: TRBV30; abundance: few; d_gene: TRBD1; CDR3nt: TGTGCCTTCCGAGGGGGCCCTCGGACTGAAGCTTTCTTT; CDR3aa: CAFRGGPRTEAFF
j_gene: TRBJ1-1; v_gene: TRBV18; abundance: -; d_gene: -; CDR3nt: TGTGCCAGCTCACGAAACGGTGGCACTGAAGCTTTCTTT; CDR3aa: CASSRNGGTEAFF
j_gene: TRBJ1-2; v_gene: TRBV5-1; abundance: -; d_gene: TRBD1; CDR3nt: TGCGCCAGCAGCCTGGTAGGGACAGGGGAAGATGGCTACACCTTC; CDR3aa: CASSLVGTGEDGYTF
j_gene: TRBJ1-1; v_gene: TRBV3-1/TRBV3-2; abundance: -; d_gene: -; CDR3nt: TGTGCCAGCAGCCAACCGTCGTCCAAGTCGAACACTGAAGCTTTCTTT; CDR3aa: CASSQPSSKSNTEAFF
j_gene: TRBJ1-2; v_gene: TRBV28; abundance: -; d_gene: -; CDR3nt: TGTGCCAGCAGGCCTCGGGGGCCTCCAATCTATGGCTACACCTTC; CDR3aa: CASRPRGPPIYGYTF
j_gene: TRBJ2-6; v_gene: TRBV5-8; abundance: -; d_gene: -; CDR3nt: TGTGCCAGCAGCTTGTACCGCTCTGGGGCCAACGTCCTGACTTTC; CDR3aa: CASSLYRSGANVLTF
j_gene: TRBJ1-6; v_gene: TRBV7-2; abundance: -; d_gene: -; CDR3nt: TGTGCCAGCAGCCCTTCCGGGACATGGGTGTCGAATTCACCCCTCCACTTT; CDR3aa: CASSPSGTWVSNSPLHF
j_gene: TRBJ1-2; v_gene: TRBV19; abundance: -; d_gene: -; CDR3nt: TGTGCCAGTAGTATCCGGGGGTCCGGATATGGCTACACCTTC; CDR3aa: CASSIRGSGYGYTF
j_gene: TRBJ2-3; v_gene: TRBV6-2/TRBV6-3; abundance: -; d_gene: -; CDR3nt: TGTGCCAGCAGTTACTCACAGGTAACGGATACGCAGTATTTT; CDR3aa: CASSYSQVTDTQYF
j_gene: TRBJ1-1; v_gene: TRBV3-1/TRBV3-2; abundance: -; d_gene: -; CDR3nt: TGTGCCAGCAGCCGCCTAACAGGTGAAGCTTTCTTT; CDR3aa: CASSRLTGEAFF
j_gene: TRBJ2-2; v_gene: TRBV5-6; abundance: -; d_gene: TRBD1; CDR3nt: TGTGCCAGCAGCTTGCAGGGGGCCGGGGAGCTGTTTTTT; CDR3aa: CASSLQGAGELFF
j_gene: TRBJ1-6; v_gene: TRBV11-2; abundance: -; d_gene: TRBD1; CDR3nt: TGTGCCAGCAACTCGGACAGGGCAGATAATTCACCCCTCCACTTT; CDR3aa: CASNSDRADNSPLHF
j_gene: TRBJ1-3; v_gene: TRBV7-2; abundance: -; d_gene: -; CDR3nt: TGTGCCAGCAGCTTACAGGGGATCTCTGGAAACACCATATATTTT; CDR3aa: CASSLQGISGNTIYF
j_gene: TRBJ2-7; v_gene: TRBV5-1; abundance: once; d_gene: -; CDR3nt: TGCGCCAGCAGTCAGCGGGTGGCAGAGGTCGGGTACTTC; CDR3aa: CASSQRVAEVGYF
j_gene: TRBJ2-7; v_gene: TRBV19; abundance: once; d_gene: TRBD1; CDR3nt: TGTGCCAGTAGAGGGACAGGGGGCCTGGGCGAGCAGTACTTC; CDR3aa: CASRGTGGLGEQYF
j_gene: TRBJ2-3; v_gene: TRBV5-1; abundance: few; d_gene: -; CDR3nt: TGCGCCAGCCGCTTCGCGACAGCTGACACAGATACGCAGTATTTT; CDR3aa: CASRFATADTDTQYF
j_gene: TRBJ2-1; v_gene: TRBV6-1; abundance: -; d_gene: TRBD2; CDR3nt: TGTGCCAGCAGTGCCCGACTAGCGGGGGGTTACAATGAGCAGTTCTTC; CDR3aa: CASSARLAGGYNEQFF
j_gene: TRBJ1-1; v_gene: TRBV6-5; abundance: -; d_gene: -; CDR3nt: TGTGCCAGCAGAATTACGGACGGAGGGGTGTCTGAAGCTTTCTTT; CDR3aa: CASRITDGGVSEAFF
j_gene: TRBJ2-3; v_gene: TRBV5-1; abundance: -; d_gene: TRBD2; CDR3nt: TGCGCCAGCAGCTTGACGTCTAGCGGGGGGGCAGATACGCAGTATTTT; CDR3aa: CASSLTSSGGADTQYF
j_gene: TRBJ2-5; v_gene: TRBV14; abundance: -; d_gene: -; CDR3nt: TGTGCCAGCAGCCAAGATCCCACAGGGTTACGAGAGACCCAGTACTTC; CDR3aa: CASSQDPTGLRETQYF
j_gene: TRBJ1-2; v_gene: TRBV7-2; abundance: -; d_gene: -; CDR3nt: TGTGCCAGCAGCTTCACCGAGGATGGGGGTGGCTACACCTTC; CDR3aa: CASSFTEDGGGYTF
j_gene: TRBJ1-6; v_gene: TRBV9; abundance: -; d_gene: -; CDR3nt: TGTGCCAGCAGCGCGCTGACAGAAAATTCACCCCTCCACTTT; CDR3aa: CASSALTENSPLHF
j_gene: TRBJ2-1; v_gene: TRBV6-5; abundance: -; d_gene: TRBD2; CDR3nt: TGTGCCAGCAGTTCCCGGACTAGCGGGGGGATTGATGAGCAGTTCTTC; CDR3aa: CASSSRTSGGIDEQFF
j_gene: TRBJ2-3; v_gene: TRBV29-1; abundance: -; d_gene: TRBD1; CDR3nt: TGCAGCGTCGGGACAGGCAGCACAGATACGCAGTATTTT; CDR3aa: CSVGTGSTDTQYF
j_gene: TRBJ2-5; v_gene: TRBV11-2; abundance: -; d_gene: TRBD2; CDR3nt: TGTGCCAGCAGCTTAGACCTGACTAGCGGGGGGCGTGAGACCCAGTACTTC; CDR3aa: CASSLDLTSGGRETQYF
j_gene: TRBJ1-4; v_gene: TRBV7-2; abundance: once; d_gene: -; CDR3nt: TGTGCCAGCAGCCCCGGTGGTCCGGAAAAACTGTTTTTT; CDR3aa: CASSPGGPEKLFF
j_gene: TRBJ2-2; v_gene: TRBV30; abundance: -; d_gene: -; CDR3nt: TGTGCCTGGCTTACAGGCCCAAGTTCTGAAATCGGGGAGCTGTTTTTT; CDR3aa: CAWLTGPSSEIGELFF